This T cell receptor beta chain appears in the sequencing data of a study of blood T cell repertoires in COVID-19. Overall study: The cDNA or gDNA used as material had been derived from T cells, B-cell-depleted T cells, or PBMCs.

The CDR3 loop spans 15 amino acids. Germline CDR1 reads SGHRS; CDR2 reads YFSETQ. V was shortened by 0 bases and J by 0 bases, with 9 bases between the two germline ends. In the authors' workflow: Using reference gene primer amplification, nucleated cell counts were estimated. The table came from immunoSEQ multiplex PCR; TCRdb's copy has only in-frame clones and leaves some out. For V, J and clone size, that table is used; D and trimming come from the DNA. Here the sample spans roughly 92,000 clones, about 90% being singletons. The specimen sequenced was peripheral blood. The V call is TRBV5-1, the J call TRBJ1-1; D gene unclear. This receptor was obtained from a human donor with acute or convalescent COVID-19. The donor label of this sample is uncertain. CDR3 nucleotide sequence: TGCGCCAGCAGCTTGGGCCCTGAGCTGAACACTGAAGCTTTCTTT. Encoded protein: CASSLGPELNTEAFF. Supplemented by reference TRBV5-1 and TRBJ1-1, the full variable domain reads KAGVTQTPRYLIKTRGQQVTLSCSPISGHRSVSWYQQTPGQGLQFLFEYFSETQRNKGNFPGRFSGRQFSNSRSEMNVSTLELGDSALYLCASSLGPELNTEAFFGQGTRLTVV.